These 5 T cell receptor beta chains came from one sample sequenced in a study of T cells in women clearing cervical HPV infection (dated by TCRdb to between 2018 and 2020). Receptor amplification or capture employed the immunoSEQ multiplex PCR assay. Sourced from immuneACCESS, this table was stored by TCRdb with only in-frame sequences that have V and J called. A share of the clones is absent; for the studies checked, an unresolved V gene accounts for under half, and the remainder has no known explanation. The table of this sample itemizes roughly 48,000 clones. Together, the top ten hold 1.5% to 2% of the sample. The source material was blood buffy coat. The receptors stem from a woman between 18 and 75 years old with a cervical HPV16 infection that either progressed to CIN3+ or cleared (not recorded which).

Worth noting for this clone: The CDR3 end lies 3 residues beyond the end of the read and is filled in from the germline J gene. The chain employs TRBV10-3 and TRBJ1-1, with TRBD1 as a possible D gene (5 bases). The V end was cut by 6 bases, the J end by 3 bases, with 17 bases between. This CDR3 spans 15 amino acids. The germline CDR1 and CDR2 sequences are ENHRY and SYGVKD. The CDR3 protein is CAIRRSGGSYTEAFF. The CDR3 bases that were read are TGTGCCATCAGACGGTCGGGGGGATCCTACACTGAA.

The CDR3 reads CAISQGRSSYEQYF. The DNA read from the CDR3 is TGTGCCATCAGTCAGGGCAGGAGCTCCTACGAG. The rearrangement uses TRBV10-3 and TRBJ2-7; D possibly corresponds to TRBD1 (5 bases). The read stops 3 residues short of the end of the CDR3; the missing end is completed from the germline J gene. Germline CDR1 reads ENHRY; CDR2 reads SYGVKD. Trimming cost V 5 bases and J 0 bases, with 11 bases left between them. This CDR3 has 14 residues.

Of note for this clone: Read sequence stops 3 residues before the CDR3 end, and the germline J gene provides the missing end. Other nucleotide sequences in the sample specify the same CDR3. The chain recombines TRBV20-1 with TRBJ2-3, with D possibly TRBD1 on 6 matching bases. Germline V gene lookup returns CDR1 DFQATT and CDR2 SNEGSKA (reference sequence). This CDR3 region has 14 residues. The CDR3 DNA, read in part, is TGCAGCGCTCCTCGGACAGCTTACACAGATACG. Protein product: CSAPRTAYTDT. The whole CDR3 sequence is CSAPRTAYTDTQYF.

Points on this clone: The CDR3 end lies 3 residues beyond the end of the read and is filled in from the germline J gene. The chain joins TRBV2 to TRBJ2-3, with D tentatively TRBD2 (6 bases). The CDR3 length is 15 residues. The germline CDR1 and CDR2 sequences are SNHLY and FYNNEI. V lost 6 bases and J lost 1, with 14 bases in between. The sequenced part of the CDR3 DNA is TGTGCCAGCAGGGCTCGGGGACTGGGCACAGATACG. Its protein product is CASRARGLGTDT. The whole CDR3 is CASRARGLGTDTQYF.

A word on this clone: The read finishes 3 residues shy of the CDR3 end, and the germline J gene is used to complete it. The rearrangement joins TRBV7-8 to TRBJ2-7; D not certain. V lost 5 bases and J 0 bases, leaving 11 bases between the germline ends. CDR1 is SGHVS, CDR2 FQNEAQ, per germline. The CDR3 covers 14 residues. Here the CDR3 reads CASSPIINSYEQYF. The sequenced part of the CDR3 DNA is TGTGCCAGCAGCCCTATCATAAACTCCTACGAG.